The T cell receptor beta chain under discussion was sequenced for a study of blood T cell repertoires in COVID-19. Background on the study: Acute and convalescent COVID-19 specimens originated in the United States, Italy and Spain. PBMCs, B-cell-depleted T cells, or T cells provided the cDNA or gDNA that made up the material.

V gave up 3 bases and J gave up 8 bases, with 19 bases separating them. From germline, CDR1 is KGHSH and CDR2 LQKENI. This CDR3 spans 15 amino acids. Categorization into cohorts depended on clinical history that participants reported. Data came from immunoSEQ multiplex PCR; TCRdb stores just in-frame clones and leaves some out. The table has hundreds of thousands of clones, around 89% seen once. This clonotype was sampled from a man aged 25-40 years who had recovered from COVID-19. V and J are TRBV18 and TRBJ1-2; no clear D. The sequencing sample was made of PBMCs or T cells enriched from blood (not recorded which). The CDR3: CASSPPGFYYDGYTF. DNA of the CDR3: TGTGCCAGCTCACCCCCGGGGTTCTACTATGACGGCTACACCTTC. The full variable domain, rest sourced from reference TRBV18 and TRBJ1-2, is NAGVMQNPRHLVRRRGQEARLRCSPMKGHSHVYWYRQLPEEGLKFMVYLQKENIIDESGMPKERFSAEFPKEGPSILRIQQVVRGDSAAYFCASSPPGFYYDGYTFGSGTRLTVV.